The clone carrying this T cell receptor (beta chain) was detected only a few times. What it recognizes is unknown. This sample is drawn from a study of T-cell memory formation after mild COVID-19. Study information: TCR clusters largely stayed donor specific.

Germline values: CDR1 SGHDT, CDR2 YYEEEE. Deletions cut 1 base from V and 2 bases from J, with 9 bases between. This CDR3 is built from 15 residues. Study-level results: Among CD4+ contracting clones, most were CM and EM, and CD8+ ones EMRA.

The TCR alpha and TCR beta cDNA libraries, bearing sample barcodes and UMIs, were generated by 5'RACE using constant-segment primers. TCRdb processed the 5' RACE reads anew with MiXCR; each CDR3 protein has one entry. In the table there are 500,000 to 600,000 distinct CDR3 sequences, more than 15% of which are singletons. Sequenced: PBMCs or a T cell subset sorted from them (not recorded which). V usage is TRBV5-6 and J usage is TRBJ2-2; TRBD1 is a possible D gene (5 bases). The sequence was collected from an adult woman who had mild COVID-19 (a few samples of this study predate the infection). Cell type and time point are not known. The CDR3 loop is CASSLLDTNTGELFF. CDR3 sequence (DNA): TGTGCCAGCAGCTTGCTGGACACTAACACCGGGGAGCTGTTTTTT.